Here is one TCR beta chain with its context. Its cognate antigen is unknown. Its ends do not fully match the called genes, so a read error is possible. In patients chosen for sequencing, flow cytometry had shown CD8+CD57+ cell expansion. All participating patients were living with severe acquired aplastic anemia. This sample was taken from a study of CD8+CD57+ T cells in acquired aplastic anemia. General observations from the study: Twenty-nine CD8+ CDR3 sequences were shared between patients and controls.

Genomic DNA templated the TCR beta VDJ and CDR3 profiling. TCRdb used MiXCR to reprocess the reads, holding one entry per CDR3 protein. The table has roughly 250,000 distinct CDR3 sequences, 82% seen once. Material: sorted CD4+, CD8+, or CD8+CD57+ T cells (not recorded which) from PBMCs. The receptor's source is a human donor with aplastic anemia.

In DNA, the CDR3 is TGTGCCAGCAGCGTAGCGGGAGGTCGCGCTACGCCGTATTTT. The encoded protein is CASSVAGGRATPYF. This chain connects TRBV9 to TRBJ2-3; 7 bases align to TRBD2. Per the germline V gene, CDR1 is SGDLS and CDR2 is YYNGEE. CDR3 length: 14 amino acids.